The 27 T cell receptor beta chains in this list originate from one sample, sequenced in a study of cytomegalovirus exposure and HLA in healthy donors. Primers for the PCR totalled 60 Vbeta and 13 Jbeta. Profiling relied on immunoSEQ multiplex PCR, and the TCRdb table lists in-frame clones only, not all of them. Altogether fewer than 120,000 clones are present, about three quarters being singletons, with the ten largest covering 1% to 1.5%. The specimen sequenced was PBMCs. Receptors originate from a woman under 40 in good health and CMV-seronegative.

The J gene is TRBJ1-2, the V gene TRBV4-3; 8 positions match TRBD1. This CDR3 is built from 14 residues. V shed 3 bases and J 3 bases; nucleotides not matched to a gene: 3. Germline V lookup: CDR1 LGHNA, CDR2 YSLEER. The CDR3 is CASSHETGDYGYTF. The DNA for the CDR3 is TGCGCCAGCAGCCATGAGACAGGGGACTATGGCTACACCTTC.

The rearrangement uses TRBV2 and TRBJ2-7; a possible D gene is TRBD1 (5 bases). This CDR3 spans 14 amino acids. Germline assignment: CDR1 SNHLY and CDR2 FYNNEI. Trimming shortened V by 6 bases and J by 0 bases, and 12 bases separated the two germline ends. In nucleotides, the CDR3 is TGTGCCAGCAGACAGGCCAGGGTCTCCTACGAGCAGTACTTC. This sequence encodes CASRQARVSYEQYF.

The chain links TRBV5-4 to TRBJ2-7, with a weak D call TRBD1 (6 bases). The V end was cut by 2 bases, the J end by 7 bases, with 13 bases between. Germline V gene lookup returns CDR1 SGHNT and CDR2 YYREEE (reference sequence). The CDR3 runs to 13 residues. This CDR3 is CASSLARGLEQYF. CDR3 coding DNA: TGTGCCAGCAGCTTAGCCAGGGGCTTGGAGCAGTACTTC. Full variable domain (remainder filled in from reference TRBV5-4 and TRBJ2-7): ETGVTQSPTHLIKTRGQQVTLRCSSQSGHNTVSWYQQALGQGPQFIFQYYREEENGRGNFPPRFSGLQFPNYSSELNVNALELDDSALYLCASSLARGLEQYFGPGTRLTVT.

The rearrangement uses TRBV15 and TRBJ2-1, with TRBD2 matching over 8 bases. Per germline, CDR1 LNHNV and CDR2 YYDKDF (reference sequence). The ends lost 1 base at V and 1 base at J; junction bases unmatched: 6. This CDR3 is 17 amino acids long. The CDR3 DNA reads as TGTGCCACCAGCAGAGGATGGCGGGAGGTATCCTACAATGAGCAGTTCTTC. It encodes CATSRGWREVSYNEQFF. The full variable domain, in which reference TRBV15 and TRBJ2-1 provide the parts outside the CDR3, is DAMVIQNPRYQVTQFGKPVTLSCSQTLNHNVMYWYQQKSSQAPKLLFHYYDKDFNNEADTPDNFQSRRPNTSFCFLDIRSPGLGDTAMYLCATSRGWREVSYNEQFFGPGTRLTVL.

This chain connects TRBV4-2 to TRBJ2-5; 9 nucleotides match TRBD2. V lost 2 bases, J lost 5 bases, and 15 bases stayed unmatched. CDR1 and CDR2 (germline): LGHNA, YNFKEQ. The length of the CDR3 is 18 residues. The CDR3 region is CASSQIWGRAGGRETQYF. The CDR3 DNA reads as TGTGCCAGCAGCCAAATATGGGGTCGAGCGGGGGGTCGTGAGACCCAGTACTTC.

CDR3 nucleotide sequence: TGTGCCAGCAGCTTATGGGACAGTCCTAATCAGCCCCAGCATTTT. Translation: CASSLWDSPNQPQHF. V gene TRBV7-2 combines with J gene TRBJ1-5; TRBD1 matches 7 bases. CDR3 size: 15 residues. V lost 2 bases to trimming and J lost 4 bases; unmatched junction nucleotides: 5. Germline values: CDR1 SGHTA, CDR2 FQGNSA. Together with reference TRBV7-2 and TRBJ1-5, the CDR3 gives the full variable domain: GAGVSQSPSNKVTEKGKDVELRCDPISGHTALYWYRQSLGQGLEFLIYFQGNSAPDKSGLPSDRFSAERTGGSVSTLTIQRTQQEDSAVYLCASSLWDSPNQPQHFGDGTRLSIL.

In this sample, this clone turned up once. The chain joins TRBV7-6 to TRBJ1-3; D is unresolved. The CDR3 runs to 14 residues. V gave up 6 bases and J gave up 0 bases, with 9 bases separating them. CDR1 and CDR2 from the germline V gene are SGHVS and FNYEAQ. CDR3 bases: TGTGCCAGCAGAAAGACAAGCTCTGGAAACACCATATATTTT. This gives the protein CASRKTSSGNTIYF.

This chain connects TRBV11-2 to TRBJ1-4; no firm D call. Germline V gene data show CDR1 as SGHAT and CDR2 as FQNNGV. The CDR3 is made up of 14 amino acids. V was pared by 7 bases and J by 8 bases, with 17 bases between. CDR3 in DNA: TGTGCCAGCACGGAACAACGAGGGCGGGAAAAACTGTTTTTT. Translated: CASTEQRGREKLFF.

The gene calls are TRBV29-1 and TRBJ1-1; weak D call: TRBD1 (6 bases). This CDR3 is built from 13 residues. V shed 6 bases and J shed 4 bases, with 15 bases lying between them. Germline values: CDR1 SQVTM, CDR2 ANQGSEA. Here the CDR3 reads CSVVRDMGTEAFF. The CDR3 coding sequence is TGCAGCGTCGTCAGGGACATGGGCACTGAAGCTTTCTTT. Filled out from reference TRBV29-1 and TRBJ1-1, the complete variable domain reads SAVISQKPSRDICQRGTSLTIQCQVDSQVTMMFWYRQQPGQSLTLIATANQGSEATYESGFVIDKFPISRPNLTFSTLTVSNMSPEDSSIYLCSVVRDMGTEAFFGQGTRLTVV.

The chain couples TRBV28 to TRBJ1-2; 7 positions match TRBD1. CDR1 is MDHEN and CDR2 is SYDVKM in the germline V gene. The CDR3 consists of 12 residues. V lost 5 bases and J lost 7; bases outside the gene matches: 4. In nucleotides, the CDR3 is TGTGCCAGCAGTGGAGGGGGCTTTGGCTACACCTTC. Amino acid sequence: CASSGGGFGYTF.

The rearrangement joins TRBV19 to TRBJ1-2, with D unresolved. CDR1 is LNHDA, CDR2 SQIVND, per germline (reference sequence). With 6 bases removed from V and 8 bases from J, the gap between germline ends came to 13 bases. CDR3 size: 12 residues. CDR3 DNA sequence: TGTGCCAGTAGCTATCGGGAGGCAGGCTACACCTTC. Protein: CASSYREAGYTF.

The count of this clone is one. The J gene is TRBJ1-4, the V gene TRBV7-9; a weak D match, TRBD1 (6 bases). Germline V lookup: CDR1 SEHNR, CDR2 FQNEAQ (reference sequence). This CDR3 is built from 14 residues. V was clipped by 7 bases and J by 4 bases, with 13 bases between them. In DNA form, the CDR3 reads TGTGCCAGCACCACAGGGATGAGTAATGAAAAACTGTTTTTT. This translates into CASTTGMSNEKLFF.

This clone was detected only once. The chain links TRBV7-2 to TRBJ1-1; TRBD1 is a possible D gene (5 bases). V lost 4 bases, J lost 6 bases, and 12 bases lay in between. Germline assignment: CDR1 SGHTA and CDR2 FQGNSA. The CDR3 totals 13 residues. CDR3 DNA sequence: TGTGCCAGCAGCTCGCCGTTAGGGGCTGAAGCTTTCTTT. It translates to CASSSPLGAEAFF.

The V gene is TRBV5-4, the J gene TRBJ1-6; 7 nucleotides match TRBD1. The CDR3 covers 16 residues. Germline CDR1 and CDR2: SGHNT and YYREEE (reference sequence). V lost 4 bases and J lost 2; bases outside the gene matches: 6. The CDR3 DNA sequence: TGTGCCAGCAGCGGGGGACAGCCGGCCTATAATTCACCCCTCCACTTT. Protein product: CASSGGQPAYNSPLHF.

V usage is TRBV4-3 and J usage is TRBJ2-1; possible D gene TRBD1, 5 bases. V was pared by 0 bases and J by 4 bases, with 13 bases between. This CDR3 region has 16 residues. Germline-derived CDR1 and CDR2 are LGHNA and YSLEER. Here the CDR3 DNA reads TGCGCCAGCAGCCAAGATGAAGGGGCCAGATACAATGAGCAGTTCTTC. Translating gives CASSQDEGARYNEQFF.

The chain employs TRBV7-2 and TRBJ2-5; TRBD1 matches at 8 bases. J was trimmed by 5 bases and V by 6 bases; bases with no gene match: 14. Germline V gene data show CDR1 as SGHTA and CDR2 as FQGNSA. This CDR3 has 16 amino acids. The DNA for the CDR3 is TGTGCCAGCAGTGGAGTAAGGCAGGGGGCTGGGGAGACCCAGTACTTC. Translated, it gives CASSGVRQGAGETQYF.

The chain recombines TRBV11-2 with TRBJ2-5; the match to TRBD2 covers 7 bases. J lost 3 bases, V lost 1 base, and 5 bases had no gene match. The CDR3 has 15 amino acids. CDR1 SGHAT and CDR2 FQNNGV come from the germline V gene. The CDR3 loop reads CASSLGAGREETQYF. The CDR3 bases are TGTGCCAGCAGCTTAGGGGCGGGGAGGGAAGAGACCCAGTACTTC.

The DNA of the CDR3 is TGTGCCAGCAGTCAGCGGGGTCCGAACACCGGGGAGCTGTTTTTT. Its translation is CASSQRGPNTGELFF. The rearrangement uses TRBV6-5 and TRBJ2-2; 7 nucleotides align to TRBD2. The germline V gene encodes CDR1 MNHEY and CDR2 SVGAGI. V was pared by 5 bases and J by 0 bases, with 3 bases of the junction left unmatched. The CDR3 has 15 residues.

The chain uses TRBV6-5 and TRBJ2-7, with 8 bases that match TRBD2. This CDR3 is built from 15 residues. Germline V gives CDR1 MNHEY, CDR2 SVGAGI. The V segment lost 6 bases and the J segment 0 bases; nucleotides outside the gene matches: 7. CDR3 sequence reads: CASRAAGTSSYEQYF. In nucleotides, the CDR3 is TGTGCCAGCAGGGCTGCCGGGACTAGCTCCTACGAGCAGTACTTC.

The chain carries TRBV4-1 and TRBJ2-1; 8 bases line up with TRBD2. The ends lost 0 bases at V and 8 bases at J; junction bases unmatched: 9. Looked up from germline, CDR1 is MGHRA and CDR2 is YSYEKL. This CDR3 is built from 16 residues. The CDR3 coding sequence is TGCGCCAGCAGCCAAGATGGAGCGGGAGCTATTGATGAGCAGTTCTTC. Translating gives CASSQDGAGAIDEQFF.

This sequence joins TRBV13 and TRBJ2-7, with D possibly being TRBD1 (5 bases). The CDR3 runs to 16 residues. Trimming pared 2 bases from V and 4 bases from J, leaving 18 bases between. Germline CDR1 reads PRHDT; CDR2 reads FYEKMQ (reference sequence). CDR3 in DNA: TGTGCCAGCAGCTTATCCTTCGGGCGGCAGGGTTACGAGCAGTACTTC. Translating it yields CASSLSFGRQGYEQYF.

The chain is built from TRBV2 and TRBJ1-1; TRBD1 is a possible D gene (5 bases). V lost 3 bases and J lost 4, with 21 bases in between. The CDR3 totals 17 residues. Germline V gene lookup returns CDR1 SNHLY and CDR2 FYNNEI. In nucleotides, the CDR3 is TGTGCCAGCAGTGATCTGGTTGGGGGGGAGACAGTCACTGAAGCTTTCTTT. It encodes CASSDLVGGETVTEAFF.

The J gene is TRBJ2-7, the V gene TRBV6-5; TRBD1 might be the D (5 bases). Trimming pared 6 bases from V and 6 bases from J, leaving 12 bases between. The CDR3 totals 12 residues. Germline lookup yields CDR1 MNHEY and CDR2 SVGAGI. The CDR3 protein is CASRAGISEQYF. CDR3 coding DNA: TGTGCCAGCAGAGCAGGGATCTCCGAGCAGTACTTC.

The CDR3 DNA reads as TGTGCCAGCAGCTTTGATGGGGCGAACACTGAAGCTTTCTTT. Its protein is CASSFDGANTEAFF. The V gene is TRBV7-3, the J gene TRBJ1-1, with a weak D call TRBD1 (5 bases). This CDR3 has 14 residues. With 3 bases removed from V and 1 base from J, the gap between germline ends came to 9 bases. The germline V gene has CDR1 SGHTA and CDR2 FQGTGA.

V and J are TRBV9 and TRBJ2-1, with D tentatively TRBD1 (7 bases). The CDR3 is 14 amino acids. With 4 bases removed from V and 8 bases from J, the gap between germline ends came to 16 bases. CDR1 is SGDLS and CDR2 is YYNGEE in the germline V gene. CDR3 sequence (DNA): TGTGCCAGCAGCCCCAGGGGGGAGCTCGATGAGCAGTTCTTC. Protein sequence: CASSPRGELDEQFF.

The chain is built from TRBV7-8 and TRBJ1-1; D perhaps matches TRBD1 (5 bases). This CDR3 comprises 15 residues. The V and J ends lost 1 base and 5 bases respectively, with 14 bases between them. Per the germline V gene, CDR1 is SGHVS and CDR2 is FQNEAQ. This CDR3 is CASSLVVQGLTEAFF. CDR3 bases: TGTGCCAGCAGCTTAGTCGTTCAGGGTTTGACTGAAGCTTTCTTT.

The chain couples TRBV10-1 to TRBJ2-7, with unresolved D. CDR3 length: 16 amino acids. Between the trimmed V and J ends, which lost 0 bases and 1 base, there was a span of 13 bases. From germline, CDR1 is WNHNN and CDR2 SYGVQD (reference sequence). Written as DNA, the CDR3 is TGCGCCAGCAGTGAGTCAGAAAAGAACTGGTCCTACGAGCAGTACTTC. Its protein is CASSESEKNWSYEQYF.